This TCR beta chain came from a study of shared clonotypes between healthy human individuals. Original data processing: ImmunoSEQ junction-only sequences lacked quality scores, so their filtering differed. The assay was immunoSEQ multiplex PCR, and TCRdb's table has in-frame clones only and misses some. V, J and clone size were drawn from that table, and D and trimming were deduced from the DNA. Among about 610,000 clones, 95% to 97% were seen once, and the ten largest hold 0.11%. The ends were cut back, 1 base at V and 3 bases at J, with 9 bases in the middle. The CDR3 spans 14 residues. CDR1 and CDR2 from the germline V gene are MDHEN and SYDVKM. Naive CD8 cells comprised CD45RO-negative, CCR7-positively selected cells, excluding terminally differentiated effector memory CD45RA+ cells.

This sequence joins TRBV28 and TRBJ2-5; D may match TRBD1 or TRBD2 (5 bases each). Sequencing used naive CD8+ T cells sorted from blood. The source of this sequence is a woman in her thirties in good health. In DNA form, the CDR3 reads TGTGCCAGCAGTTTATCCCAGGGAGAAGAGACCCAGTACTTC. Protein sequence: CASSLSQGEETQYF. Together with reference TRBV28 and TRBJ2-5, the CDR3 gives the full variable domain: DVKVTQSSRYLVKRTGEKVFLECVQDMDHENMFWYRQDPGLGLRLIYFSYDVKMKEKGDIPEGYSVSREKKERFSLILESASTNQTSMYLCASSLSQGEETQYFGPGTRLLVL.